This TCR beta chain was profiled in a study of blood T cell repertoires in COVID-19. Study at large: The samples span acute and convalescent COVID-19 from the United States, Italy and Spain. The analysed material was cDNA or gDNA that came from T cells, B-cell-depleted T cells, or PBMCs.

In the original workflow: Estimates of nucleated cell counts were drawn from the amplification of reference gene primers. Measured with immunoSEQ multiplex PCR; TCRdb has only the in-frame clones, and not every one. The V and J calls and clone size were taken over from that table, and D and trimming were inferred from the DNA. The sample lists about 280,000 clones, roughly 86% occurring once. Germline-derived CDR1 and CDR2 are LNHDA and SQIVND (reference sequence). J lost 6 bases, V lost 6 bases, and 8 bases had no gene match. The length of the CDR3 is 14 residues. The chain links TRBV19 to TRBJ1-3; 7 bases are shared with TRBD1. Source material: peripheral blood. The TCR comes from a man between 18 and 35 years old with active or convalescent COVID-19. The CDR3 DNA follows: TGTGCCAGTAGCCAAAGGGGACAGCAAAACACCATATATTTT. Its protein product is CASSQRGQQNTIYF. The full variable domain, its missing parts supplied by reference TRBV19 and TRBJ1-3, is DGGITQSPKYLFRKEGQNVTLSCEQNLNHDAMYWYRQDPGQGLRLIYYSQIVNDFQKGDIAEGYSVSREKKESFPLTVTSAQKNPTAFYLCASSQRGQQNTIYFGEGSWLTVV.